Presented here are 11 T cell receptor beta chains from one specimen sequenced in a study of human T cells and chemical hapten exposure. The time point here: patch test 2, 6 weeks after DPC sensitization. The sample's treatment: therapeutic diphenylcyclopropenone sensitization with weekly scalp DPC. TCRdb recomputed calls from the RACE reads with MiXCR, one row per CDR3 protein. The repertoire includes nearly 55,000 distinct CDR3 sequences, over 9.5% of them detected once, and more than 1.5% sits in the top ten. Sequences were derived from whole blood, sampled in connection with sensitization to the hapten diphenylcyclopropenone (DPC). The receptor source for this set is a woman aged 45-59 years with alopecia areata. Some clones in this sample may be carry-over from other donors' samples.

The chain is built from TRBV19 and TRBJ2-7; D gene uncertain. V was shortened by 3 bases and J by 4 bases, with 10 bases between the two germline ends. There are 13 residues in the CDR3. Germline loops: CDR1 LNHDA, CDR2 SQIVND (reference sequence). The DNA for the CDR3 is TGTGCCAGTAGTATCGGTGAAGGATACGAGCAGTACTTC. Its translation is CASSIGEGYEQYF.

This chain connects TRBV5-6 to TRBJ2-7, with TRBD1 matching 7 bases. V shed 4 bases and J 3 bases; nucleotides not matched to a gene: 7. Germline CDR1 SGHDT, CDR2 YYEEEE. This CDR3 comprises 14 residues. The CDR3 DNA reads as TGTGCCAGCAGCCCTCCGGGACAGATCTACGAGCAGTACTTC. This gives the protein CASSPPGQIYEQYF.

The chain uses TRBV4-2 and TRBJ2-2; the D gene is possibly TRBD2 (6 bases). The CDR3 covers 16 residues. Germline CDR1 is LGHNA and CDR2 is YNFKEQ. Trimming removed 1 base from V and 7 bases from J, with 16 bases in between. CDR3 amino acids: CASSQGLLDSGGELFF. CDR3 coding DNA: TGTGCCAGCAGCCAAGGATTACTCGATAGCGGCGGGGAGCTGTTTTTT.

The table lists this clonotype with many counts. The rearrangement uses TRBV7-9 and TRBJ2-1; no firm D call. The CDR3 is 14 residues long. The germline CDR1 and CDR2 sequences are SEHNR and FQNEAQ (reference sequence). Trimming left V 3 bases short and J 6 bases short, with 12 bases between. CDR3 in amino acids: CASSFSGPVNEQFF. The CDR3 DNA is TGTGCCAGCAGCTTCTCCGGACCTGTCAATGAGCAGTTCTTC. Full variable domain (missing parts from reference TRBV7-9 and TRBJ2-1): DTGVSQNPRHKITKRGQNVTFRCDPISEHNRLYWYRQTLGQGPEFLTYFQNEAQLEKSRLLSDRFSAERPKGSFSTLEIQRTEQGDSAMYLCASSFSGPVNEQFFGPGTRLTVL.

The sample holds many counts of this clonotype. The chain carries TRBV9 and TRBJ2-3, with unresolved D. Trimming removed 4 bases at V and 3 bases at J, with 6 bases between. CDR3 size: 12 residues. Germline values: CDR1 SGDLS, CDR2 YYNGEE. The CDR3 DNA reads TGTGCCAGCAGCTTAACGACAGATACGCAGTATTTT. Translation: CASSLTTDTQYF.

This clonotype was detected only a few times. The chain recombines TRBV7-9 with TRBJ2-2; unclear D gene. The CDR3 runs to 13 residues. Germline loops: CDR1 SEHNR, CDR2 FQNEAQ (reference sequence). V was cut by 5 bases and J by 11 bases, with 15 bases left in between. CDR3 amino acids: CASSPLSLGELFF. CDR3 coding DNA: TGTGCCAGCAGCCCCCTGTCTCTCGGTGAGCTGTTTTTT.

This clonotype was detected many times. For the CDR3, the DNA is TGCAGCGTTGAACCTGGCATGGACCTAAGCTACACCTTC. This gives the protein CSVEPGMDLSYTF. The gene calls are TRBV29-1 and TRBJ1-2; D gene uncertain. Trimming stripped 2 bases from V and 9 bases from J, with 16 bases between. CDR3 length: 13 residues. Germline V gene data show CDR1 as SQVTM and CDR2 as ANQGSEA.

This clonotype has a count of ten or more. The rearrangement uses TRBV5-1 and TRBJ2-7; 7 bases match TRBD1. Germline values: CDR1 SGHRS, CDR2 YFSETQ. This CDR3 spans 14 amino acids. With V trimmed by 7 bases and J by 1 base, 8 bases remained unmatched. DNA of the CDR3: TGCGCCAGCCAGGCCGGGACAGCTTCCTACGAGCAGTACTTC. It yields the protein CASQAGTASYEQYF.

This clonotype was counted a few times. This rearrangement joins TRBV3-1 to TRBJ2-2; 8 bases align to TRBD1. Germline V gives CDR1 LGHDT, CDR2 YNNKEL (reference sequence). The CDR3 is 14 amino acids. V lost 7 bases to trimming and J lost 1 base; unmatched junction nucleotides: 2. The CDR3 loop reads CASKGQGNTGELFF. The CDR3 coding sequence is TGTGCCAGCAAAGGACAGGGGAACACCGGGGAGCTGTTTTTT.

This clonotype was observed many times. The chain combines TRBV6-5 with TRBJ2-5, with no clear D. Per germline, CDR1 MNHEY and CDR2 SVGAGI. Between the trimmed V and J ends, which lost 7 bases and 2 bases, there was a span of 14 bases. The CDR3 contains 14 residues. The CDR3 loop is CASKDTFNQETQYF. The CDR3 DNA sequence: TGTGCCAGCAAAGACACATTCAATCAAGAGACCCAGTACTTC.

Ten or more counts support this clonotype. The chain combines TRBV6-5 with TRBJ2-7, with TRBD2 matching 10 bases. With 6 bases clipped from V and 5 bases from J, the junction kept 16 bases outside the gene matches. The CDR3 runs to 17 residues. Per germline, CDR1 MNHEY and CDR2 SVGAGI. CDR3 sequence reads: CASSPHQLAGVSHEQYF. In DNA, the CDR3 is TGTGCCAGCAGCCCCCACCAGCTAGCGGGAGTGAGTCACGAGCAGTACTTC.